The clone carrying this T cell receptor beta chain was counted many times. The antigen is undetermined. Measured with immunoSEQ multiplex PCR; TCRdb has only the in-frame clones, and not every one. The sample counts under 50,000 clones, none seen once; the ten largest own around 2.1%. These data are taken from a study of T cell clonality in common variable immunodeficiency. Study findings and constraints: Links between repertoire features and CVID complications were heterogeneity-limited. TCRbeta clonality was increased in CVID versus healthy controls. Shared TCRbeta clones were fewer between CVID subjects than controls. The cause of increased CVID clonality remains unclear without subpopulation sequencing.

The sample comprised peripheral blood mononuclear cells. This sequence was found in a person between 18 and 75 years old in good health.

This chain's CDR3 is CASGLVQPGVPASGANVLTF. The covered CDR3 bases are TGTGCTAGTGGTTTGGTACAACCGGGGGTGCCTGCCTCTGGGGCCAACGTC. The rearrangement joins TRBV12-5 to TRBJ2-6; possible D gene TRBD2, 6 bases. The missing CDR3 end, 3 residues past where the read stops, is filled in from the germline J gene. This CDR3 has 20 residues. Germline V lookup: CDR1 LGHNT, CDR2 FRNRAP. V shed 0 bases and J shed 0 bases, with 18 bases lying between them. The variable domain in full, with the rest retrieved from reference TRBV12-5 and TRBJ2-6, is DARVTQTPRHKVTEMGQEVTMRCQPILGHNTVFWYRQTMMQGLELLAYFRNRAPLDDSGMPKDRFSAEMPDATLATLKIQPSEPRDSAVYFCASGLVQPGVPASGANVLTFGAGSRLTVL.